The next 16 T cell receptor beta chains were all read from a single sample in a study of cytomegalovirus exposure and HLA in healthy donors. TCRdb keeps only in-frame clones here, not all; method: immunoSEQ multiplex PCR. This table has fewer than 200,000 clones, 85% appearing once. The source material was PBMCs. These receptors all come from a man between 18 and 35 years old in good health and CMV-seropositive.

The chain combines TRBV25-1 with TRBJ2-7, with D tentatively TRBD1 (5 bases). Germline V lookup: CDR1 MGHDK, CDR2 SYGVNS. The CDR3 consists of 12 residues. V was pared by 3 bases and J by 5 bases, with 8 bases between. The CDR3 region has the DNA TGTGCCAGCAGTGACCCAGGGAACGAGCAGTACTTC. Translating it yields CASSDPGNEQYF.

The chain uses TRBV5-1 and TRBJ1-4; D is perhaps TRBD1 (5 bases). Per the germline V gene, CDR1 is SGHRS and CDR2 is YFSETQ. There are 14 residues in the CDR3. Trimming stripped 0 bases from V and 4 bases from J, with 7 bases between. The CDR3 is CASSLEQGNEKLFF. The CDR3 nucleotides are TGCGCCAGCAGCTTGGAGCAGGGTAATGAAAAACTGTTTTTT.

This rearrangement joins TRBV5-1 to TRBJ2-1; the match to TRBD2 covers 8 bases. V lost 0 bases and J lost 0; bases outside the gene matches: 11. This CDR3 comprises 19 residues. In germline, CDR1 is SGHRS, CDR2 YFSETQ. The CDR3 spells CASSLEGLEDPSSYNEQFF. The CDR3 DNA reads as TGCGCCAGCAGCTTGGAGGGACTAGAGGATCCGAGCTCCTACAATGAGCAGTTCTTC.

As for this clone: Germline and junction disagree at one end, which may indicate a read error. This chain joins TRBV28 and TRBJ2-4; D is unresolved. This CDR3 spans 13 amino acids. Germline CDR1 is MDHEN and CDR2 is SYDVKM. The DNA of the CDR3 is TGTGCCAGCAATGGGTTAGCCAAAACCATTCAGTACTTC. Translation: CASNGLAKTIQYF.

The gene calls are TRBV6-1 and TRBJ2-7; D possibly corresponds to TRBD2 (5 bases). This CDR3 comprises 15 residues. V was shortened by 3 bases and J by 3 bases, with 15 bases between the two germline ends. From germline, CDR1 is MNHNS and CDR2 SASEGT. The CDR3 is CASSDARSLGYEQYF. CDR3 DNA: TGTGCCAGCAGTGATGCGCGGTCACTAGGCTACGAGCAGTACTTC.

This clone was recorded a few times. CDR3 in DNA: TGTGCCTGGAGTGGCGGCATGAACACTGAAGCTTTCTTT. This codes for CAWSGGMNTEAFF. The J gene is TRBJ1-1, the V gene TRBV30; D ambiguous. The CDR3 is 13 amino acids. Trimming cost V 1 base and J 0 bases, with 6 bases left between them. In germline, CDR1 is GTSNPN, CDR2 SVGIG (reference sequence).

This clone was seen a few times. The genes are TRBV2 and TRBJ1-4; D is unresolved. CDR1 and CDR2 (germline): SNHLY, FYNNEI. The CDR3 runs to 13 residues. Trimming removed 5 bases at V and 4 bases at J, with 8 bases between. The CDR3 nucleotides are TGTGCCAGCAGTAGGCAGGATAATGAAAAACTGTTTTTT. It is translated as CASSRQDNEKLFF.

This clone was seen a handful of times. This rearrangement joins TRBV30 to TRBJ2-2; possibly TRBD1 for D (5 bases). Germline loops: CDR1 GTSNPN, CDR2 SVGIG (reference sequence). V was pared by 8 bases and J by 5 bases, with 9 bases between. The CDR3 consists of 11 residues. The CDR3 DNA is TGTGCCCAGGGCGTTACCGGGGAGCTGTTTTTT. This sequence encodes CAQGVTGELFF.

The chain has TRBV4-1 and TRBJ2-7; D possibly corresponds to TRBD1 (6 bases). V lost 6 bases, J lost 1 base, and 7 bases lay in between. Germline lookup yields CDR1 MGHRA and CDR2 YSYEKL. The CDR3 covers 12 residues. CDR3 sequence: CASSGQSYEQYF. The CDR3 DNA reads TGCGCCAGCAGTGGACAGTCCTACGAGCAGTACTTC.

The rearrangement joins TRBV25-1 to TRBJ2-7; 9 bases are shared with TRBD2. V dropped 1 base and J dropped 2; count of bases not matched to a gene: 3. The germline V gene encodes CDR1 MGHDK and CDR2 SYGVNS. The CDR3 is made up of 15 amino acids. The CDR3 sequence is CASSEWASGTYEQYF. Written as DNA, the CDR3 is TGTGCCAGCAGTGAATGGGCTAGCGGGACCTACGAGCAGTACTTC.

V gene TRBV4-1 combines with J gene TRBJ1-5; 7 nucleotides agree with TRBD1. The CDR3 is made up of 15 amino acids. Looked up from germline, CDR1 is MGHRA and CDR2 is YSYEKL. With V trimmed by 4 bases and J by 10 bases, 13 bases remained unmatched. The CDR3, as DNA: TGCGCCAGCAGCCCGGGGGGGGGACAGAGGTTTCCCCAGCATTTT. Amino acids: CASSPGGGQRFPQHF.

The CDR3 DNA reads TGTGCCAGCAGCTTCATTCCCAGGGGGGTGAACACTGAAGCTTTCTTT. This gives the protein CASSFIPRGVNTEAFF. The gene calls are TRBV11-3 and TRBJ1-1; 7 positions match TRBD1. After removal of 3 bases from V and 0 bases from J, the junction contained 7 bases not matched to a gene. Germline CDR1 SGHNT, CDR2 YENEEA. The CDR3 has 16 residues.

Turning to this clone: This sample includes further DNA sequences coding for the same CDR3. This chain links TRBV28 with TRBJ2-3, with D hard to call. The V gene's germline CDR1 is MDHEN and CDR2 SYDVKM. The CDR3 is 13 residues long. V was cut by 4 bases and J by 1 base, with 6 bases left in between. CDR3 nucleotides: TGTGCCAGCAGTTCGGGTGGCACAGATACGCAGTATTTT. Its translation: CASSSGGTDTQYF. The full variable domain, in which reference TRBV28 and TRBJ2-3 provide the parts outside the CDR3, is DVKVTQSSRYLVKRTGEKVFLECVQDMDHENMFWYRQDPGLGLRLIYFSYDVKMKEKGDIPEGYSVSREKKERFSLILESASTNQTSMYLCASSSGGTDTQYFGPGTRLTVL.

Concerning this clone: At one boundary the junction diverges from the germline segment, which might be a read error. J is TRBJ1-2 and V is TRBV27, with 7 bases fitting TRBD1. This CDR3 is 15 amino acids long. Germline V CDR1 and CDR2: MNHEY, SMNVEV (reference sequence). The chain's CDR3 is CASSSAFGDRSPHRF. CDR3 coding DNA: TGTGCCAGCAGTTCGGCGTTTGGGGACAGATCCCCCCACCGCTTC.

The rearrangement uses TRBV30 and TRBJ1-1; no definite D call. This CDR3 has 14 amino acids. The ends were cut back, 0 bases at V and 4 bases at J, with 12 bases in the middle. Germline lookup yields CDR1 GTSNPN and CDR2 SVGIG (reference sequence). The CDR3 protein is CAWSVPREGTEAFF. The CDR3 DNA sequence: TGTGCCTGGAGTGTTCCCCGGGAGGGCACTGAAGCTTTCTTT. The variable domain in full, completed from reference TRBV30 and TRBJ1-1, reads SQTIHQWPATLVQPVGSPLSLECTVEGTSNPNLYWYRQAAGRGLQLLFYSVGIGQISSEVPQNLSASRPQDRQFILSSKKLLLSDSGFYLCAWSVPREGTEAFFGQGTRLTVV.

The chain uses TRBV5-1 and TRBJ1-5; weak D call: TRBD1 (5 bases). The CDR3 covers 16 residues. V dropped 1 base and J dropped 4 bases, with 15 bases sitting between them. The germline V gene encodes CDR1 SGHRS and CDR2 YFSETQ. The CDR3 protein is CASSLSGDYPNQPQHF. The CDR3 region has the DNA TGCGCCAGCAGCTTGTCGGGGGACTACCCGAATCAGCCCCAGCATTTT.